The 23 T cell receptor beta chains presented below share a single source sample, sequenced in a study of blood T cell repertoires in COVID-19. Data came from immunoSEQ multiplex PCR; TCRdb stores just in-frame clones and leaves some out. This table has 200,000 to 250,000 clones, approximately 83% appearing once. Sequenced input: peripheral blood. These receptor sequences come from a woman aged 60-70 years with acute or convalescent COVID-19.

The chain has TRBV5-1 and TRBJ1-4, with 8 positions matching TRBD1. The V segment lost 0 bases and the J segment 7 bases; nucleotides outside the gene matches: 11. This CDR3 comprises 17 residues. The germline V gene has CDR1 SGHRS and CDR2 YFSETQ. The CDR3 DNA is TGCGCCAGCAGCTTGGCCCAGGGGGCGCAAACCAGTGAAAAACTGTTTTTT. Translating it yields CASSLAQGAQTSEKLFF.

The rearrangement uses TRBV7-3 and TRBJ2-1, with 10 nucleotides matching TRBD2. Trimming at V came to 4 bases and at J to 0 bases, leaving 9 bases not matched to a gene. The CDR3 is made up of 18 amino acids. The germline V gene encodes CDR1 SGHTA and CDR2 FQGTGA. The CDR3 DNA sequence: TGTGCCAGCAGCTCCAAGCGGGGGGGCCGCGGCTCCTACAATGAGCAGTTCTTC. This sequence encodes CASSSKRGGRGSYNEQFF.

This clone was counted a single time. V is TRBV5-1 and J is TRBJ1-1; 7 nucleotides agree with TRBD1. Germline assignment: CDR1 SGHRS and CDR2 YFSETQ. V trimming: 3 bases; J trimming: 3 bases; junction bases outside the gene matches: 8. This CDR3 spans 15 amino acids. DNA of the CDR3: TGCGCCAGCAGCTCAATAATTACAGGGGACACTGAAGCTTTCTTT. Translating gives CASSSIITGDTEAFF. Together with reference TRBV5-1 and TRBJ1-1, the CDR3 gives the full variable domain: KAGVTQTPRYLIKTRGQQVTLSCSPISGHRSVSWYQQTPGQGLQFLFEYFSETQRNKGNFPGRFSGRQFSNSRSEMNVSTLELGDSALYLCASSSIITGDTEAFFGQGTRLTVV.

The chain couples TRBV6-1 to TRBJ1-4; D ambiguous. The CDR3 is 13 residues long. Germline V CDR1 and CDR2: MNHNS, SASEGT. Deletions cut 3 bases from V and 5 bases from J, with 7 bases between. The CDR3 sequence: CASSDKPNEKLFF. CDR3 in DNA: TGTGCCAGCAGTGACAAGCCCAATGAAAAACTGTTTTTT.

The chain joins TRBV6-2 or TRBV6-3 to TRBJ2-1; 8 bases are shared with TRBD2. The CDR3 totals 15 residues. The ends lost 2 bases at V and 3 bases at J; junction bases unmatched: 3. Per germline, CDR1 MNHEY and CDR2 SVGEGT. CDR3 loop: CASSYGSGDYNEQFF. The DNA of the CDR3 is TGTGCCAGCAGTTACGGTAGCGGGGACTACAATGAGCAGTTCTTC.

The chain uses TRBV30 and TRBJ1-1, with a weak D call TRBD1 (6 bases). Germline values: CDR1 GTSNPN, CDR2 SVGIG (reference sequence). This CDR3 has 13 residues. V dropped 5 bases and J dropped 0 bases, with 10 bases sitting between them. CDR3 in amino acids: CAWHRDMNTEAFF. In DNA form, the CDR3 reads TGTGCCTGGCACAGGGACATGAACACTGAAGCTTTCTTT.

The chain combines TRBV19 with TRBJ1-2; TRBD1 agrees at 9 bases. The CDR3 loop spans 13 amino acids. With 10 bases clipped from V and 4 bases from J, the junction kept 7 bases outside the gene matches. CDR1 LNHDA and CDR2 SQIVND come from the germline V gene (reference sequence). The CDR3, as DNA: TGTGCCACCGTGGACAGGGGTAGCTATGGCTACACCTTC. Residues: CATVDRGSYGYTF.

This clone occurred a few times. This rearrangement joins TRBV4-1 to TRBJ1-4; D not resolved. V dropped 4 bases and J dropped 2 bases, with 14 bases sitting between them. The CDR3 consists of 16 residues. Per the germline V gene, CDR1 is MGHRA and CDR2 is YSYEKL. The CDR3 sequence: CASSPWAEATNEKLFF. The CDR3 coding sequence is TGCGCCAGCAGCCCCTGGGCGGAGGCCACTAATGAAAAACTGTTTTTT.

This chain links TRBV19 with TRBJ1-5; possible D gene TRBD1, 5 bases. Between the trimmed V and J ends, which lost 4 bases and 7 bases, there was a span of 11 bases. This CDR3 is 13 amino acids long. Germline loops: CDR1 LNHDA, CDR2 SQIVND (reference sequence). CDR3 coding DNA: TGTGCCAGTAGTACGCAGGGAGGCCAGCCCCAGCATTTT. It yields the protein CASSTQGGQPQHF.

The chain has TRBV19 and TRBJ2-5; 7 bases align to TRBD1. The CDR3 is 13 amino acids. Germline CDR1 is LNHDA and CDR2 is SQIVND (reference sequence). V gave up 6 bases and J gave up 2 bases; unmatched junction bases: 3. The DNA for the CDR3 is TGTGCCAGTAGGGGGGACAGACAAGAGACCCAGTACTTC. Amino acids: CASRGDRQETQYF.

V is TRBV12-3 or TRBV12-4 and J is TRBJ2-7; possibly TRBD1 for D (5 bases). The CDR3 runs 13 residues. With 4 bases removed from V and 5 bases from J, the gap between germline ends came to 12 bases. The CDR3 DNA reads as TGTGCCAGCAGTTCTGTGGACAATAACGAGCAGTACTTC. This gives the protein CASSSVDNNEQYF.

V usage is TRBV6-5 and J usage is TRBJ1-1; possibly TRBD1 for D (6 bases). Germline CDR1 and CDR2: MNHEY and SVGAGI. V was pared by 5 bases and J by 0 bases, with 13 bases between. This CDR3 has 15 amino acids. CDR3 coding DNA: TGTGCCAGCAGTAAACAGGGCTCTCTGAACACTGAAGCTTTCTTT. Translation: CASSKQGSLNTEAFF.

The CDR3, as DNA: TGTGCCAGCATCCAGAGCGGGGGGTACGAGCAGTACTTC. Translation gives CASIQSGGYEQYF. The V and J genes are TRBV12-3 or TRBV12-4 and TRBJ2-7; 9 bases line up with TRBD2. The J segment lost 4 bases and the V segment lost 7 bases, leaving 5 bases of the junction unmatched. This CDR3 region has 13 residues.

This chain uses TRBV3-1 (or the pseudogene TRBV3-2) with TRBJ2-5, with 7 bases aligning to TRBD2. The CDR3 length is 15 residues. Trimming at V came to 4 bases and at J to 5 bases, leaving 10 bases not matched to a gene. Germline-derived CDR1 and CDR2 are LGHDT and YNNKEL (reference sequence). The CDR3 reads CASSPPAGTGETQYF. As DNA, the CDR3 is TGTGCCAGCAGCCCCCCAGCGGGGACCGGCGAGACCCAGTACTTC.

The chain employs TRBV3-1 (or the pseudogene TRBV3-2) and TRBJ1-2; D possibly corresponds to TRBD1 (6 bases). The V and J ends lost 1 base and 7 bases respectively, with 13 bases between them. Germline loops: CDR1 LGHDT, CDR2 YNNKEL (reference sequence). The CDR3 runs 14 residues. The CDR3 is CASSQVEGEGGYTF. The CDR3 region has the DNA TGTGCCAGCAGCCAAGTGGAGGGGGAGGGTGGCTACACCTTC.

The genes are TRBV6-2 or TRBV6-3 and TRBJ1-3; D is unclear. Germline V gives CDR1 MNHEY, CDR2 SVGEGT. V dropped 6 bases and J dropped 9 bases, with 15 bases sitting between them. The CDR3 totals 13 residues. The CDR3 protein is CASSGPMGSTIYF. The CDR3 DNA sequence: TGTGCCAGCAGCGGACCCATGGGGAGCACCATATATTTT.

This chain uses TRBV5-6 with TRBJ1-3, with D hard to call. The CDR3 is made up of 15 amino acids. Looked up from germline, CDR1 is SGHDT and CDR2 is YYEEEE. The V end lost 1 base, the J end lost 0 bases, and 8 bases lay between the germline ends. The chain's CDR3 is CASSLWSYSGNTIYF. DNA of the CDR3: TGTGCCAGCAGCTTGTGGTCCTACTCTGGAAACACCATATATTTT.

The table lists this clone with a few counts. The rearrangement joins TRBV3-1 (or the pseudogene TRBV3-2) to TRBJ1-1; 8 bases are a match to TRBD1. The length of the CDR3 is 15 residues. The J segment lost 4 bases and the V segment lost 0 bases, leaving 4 bases of the junction unmatched. Germline V CDR1 and CDR2: LGHDT, YNNKEL (reference sequence). CDR3 DNA: TGTGCCAGCAGCCAAGAAGGGGGACAGGCCACTGAAGCTTTCTTT. This translates into CASSQEGGQATEAFF.

The chain couples TRBV18 to TRBJ1-1; 9 bases map to TRBD1. The V segment lost 4 bases and the J segment 0 bases; nucleotides outside the gene matches: 3. Germline V CDR1 and CDR2: KGHSH, LQKENI. The CDR3 spans 15 residues. This CDR3 is CASSQGTGLNTEAFF. The CDR3 nucleotides read TGTGCCAGCTCACAAGGGACAGGGTTGAACACTGAAGCTTTCTTT. The full variable domain, in which reference TRBV18 and TRBJ1-1 provide the parts outside the CDR3, is NAGVMQNPRHLVRRRGQEARLRCSPMKGHSHVYWYRQLPEEGLKFMVYLQKENIIDESGMPKERFSAEFPKEGPSILRIQQVVRGDSAAYFCASSQGTGLNTEAFFGQGTRLTVV.

In its sample, this clone was seen a few times. The chain recombines TRBV12-3 or TRBV12-4 with TRBJ1-1; perhaps TRBD1 as D (5 bases). The CDR3 contains 13 residues. V lost 3 bases and J 4 bases, leaving 9 bases between the germline ends. In DNA form, the CDR3 reads TGTGCCAGCAGTTTCAGGGATGCCACTGAAGCTTTCTTT. Translated: CASSFRDATEAFF.

This clone was recorded only once. This chain connects TRBV19 to TRBJ1-2; the D gene is possibly TRBD1 (5 bases). This CDR3 is built from 15 residues. V shed 6 bases and J shed 8 bases, with 22 bases lying between them. Germline lookup yields CDR1 LNHDA and CDR2 SQIVND (reference sequence). The CDR3 region has the DNA TGTGCCAGTAGGGACTGGAGGGGCGCCTTGGAAGGCTACACCTTC. Amino acids: CASRDWRGALEGYTF. The full variable domain, its missing parts supplied by reference TRBV19 and TRBJ1-2, is DGGITQSPKYLFRKEGQNVTLSCEQNLNHDAMYWYRQDPGQGLRLIYYSQIVNDFQKGDIAEGYSVSREKKESFPLTVTSAQKNPTAFYLCASRDWRGALEGYTFGSGTRLTVV.

This clone was detected only a few times. This sequence joins TRBV5-1 and TRBJ2-7, with 10 bases lining up with TRBD1. The CDR3 is 14 residues long. Germline loops: CDR1 SGHRS, CDR2 YFSETQ. V gave up 4 bases and J gave up 7 bases; unmatched junction bases: 8. CDR3 region: CASSATGTGAEQYF. CDR3 nucleotides: TGCGCCAGCAGCGCAACCGGGACAGGGGCTGAGCAGTACTTC.

The chain links TRBV27 to TRBJ2-1; 7 positions agree with TRBD1. Germline V lookup: CDR1 MNHEY, CDR2 SMNVEV (reference sequence). The V segment lost 5 bases and the J segment 0 bases; nucleotides outside the gene matches: 7. The CDR3 is 16 residues long. CDR3 amino acids: CASSSLTGSSYNEQFF. The CDR3 coding sequence is TGTGCCAGCAGTAGTCTGACAGGGAGCTCCTACAATGAGCAGTTCTTC.